This T cell receptor beta chain was found in a study of blood T cell repertoires in COVID-19. Study overall: COVID-19 samples from acute and convalescent phases originated in the United States, Italy and Spain. PBMCs, B-cell-depleted T cells, or T cells provided the cDNA or gDNA that made up the material.

Authors' methods: Estimation of nucleated cell counts was performed using reference gene primer amplification. Profiling relied on immunoSEQ multiplex PCR, and the TCRdb table lists in-frame clones only, not all of them. V and J calls and clone size follow that table, whereas D and trimming were derived from the DNA. The sample has approximately 280,000 clones, 65% to 90% seen once. The germline gives CDR1 KGHSH, CDR2 LQKENI. V gave up 2 bases and J gave up 3 bases; unmatched junction bases: 2. This CDR3 has 16 amino acids. This sequence originates from a man aged 50 to 60 with active or convalescent COVID-19. The chain combines TRBV18 with TRBJ2-2; 11 nucleotides agree with TRBD2. The material sequenced was peripheral blood. CDR3 bases: TGTGCCAGCTCACCAGGGACTAGCGGTTACACCGGGGAGCTGTTTTTT. Translation gives CASSPGTSGYTGELFF.